Many counts were recorded for the clone carrying this T cell receptor beta chain. The sample belongs to a study of Graves' ophthalmopathy and Graves' hyperthyroidism. RNA transcripts served as template for amplifying TCR beta CDR3 sequences. Scientists carried out first-round RT-PCR using HTBI primers and then a second-round multiplex PCR. MiXCR, applied by TCRdb to the multiplex PCR reads, yields one record per CDR3 protein. The profile covers 650,000 to 900,000 distinct CDR3 sequences, with around 40% appearing a single time and 44% taken by the ten largest. Germline V gives CDR1 SGHTA, CDR2 FQGTGA. The CDR3 extends over 15 amino acids. The V and J ends lost 0 bases and 7 bases respectively, with 10 bases between them.

The chain uses TRBV7-3 and TRBJ1-6; possibly TRBD1 for D (6 bases). The specimen was peripheral blood. This receptor was obtained from an adult man with Graves' ophthalmopathy. For the CDR3, the DNA is TGTGCCAGCAGCTTAACAGGGGGATGGAATTCACCCCTCCACTTT. This codes for CASSLTGGWNSPLHF.